This T cell receptor beta chain was profiled in a study of T cells in localized non-small cell lung cancer (TCRdb year 2020). General notes on the study: The study analyzed T cell repertoires of 200 to 250 early-stage NSCLC patients, comparing tumors and uninvolved tumor-adjacent lungs. The cohort consisted of 200 to 300 treatment-naive NSCLC patients whose localized lung tumors had been resected. A mean age of approximately 66 years was recorded for the NSCLC patients, of whom roughly 130 were male and over 100 were female. The paper's findings and limits, for the study overall: Uninvolved tumor-adjacent lung showed the highest T cell clonality, higher than tumor, which suggests more focused antigenic responses in the adjacent lung. Higher T cell density in blood was associated with longer overall survival, whereas higher clonality in adjacent lung was associated with shorter survival. Of the top 100 tumor clones, a median of roughly 57 were detected in paired uninvolved adjacent lung; approximately 30 were also among that lung's top 100. Because multi-region sequencing of the tumors was not done, intratumor heterogeneity could not be ruled out. Because the study design was exploratory, TCR variables were selected using unadjusted p-values without false-discovery rate correction.

At diagnosis, tumor, uninvolved tumor-adjacent lung and peripheral blood were collected and then preserved as a mix of FFPE and fresh-frozen material. For TCR repertoire profiling, the blood samples were analyzed as peripheral blood mononuclear cells. In the case of this clone: Its specific antigen is unknown. Base qualities are missing; no much larger clone stands one base away.

TCR beta CDR3 regions were sequenced from DNA using the immunoSEQ Assay. The published analysis was carried out like this. T cell density was computed as TCR beta template counts normalized to usable DNA estimated by amplifying housekeeping genes. Richness was estimated using the preseqR package, with extrapolation to 400,000 templates for PBMC samples and to 120,000 templates for tissue samples. Clonality was defined as one minus Pielou's evenness. Tissue-enriched TCRs were identified through differential abundance testing performed on productive amino-acid clonotypes, with a minimum total count of 5 and an alpha of 0.1. The Jaccard Index and the Morisita Overlap Index were used to quantify repertoire overlap between compartments. GLIPH grouped TCR beta CDR3s together with public tetramer-defined viral CDR3s, and a viral motif had to include at least three viral sequences and also show V-gene enrichment. This is the immuneACCESS table as TCRdb keeps it, with only in-frame sequences that have V and J called. A part of the clones is gone; compared with another copy, unresolved V genes explain less than half, and the rest is unexplained. That table furnishes V, J and clone size, whereas the DNA furnished D and trimming. This sample holds 15,000 to 20,000 clones; around 80% were observed only once. In total, the top ten clones hold more than 30% of the sample.

Taken from the germline V gene, the CDR1 and CDR2 loops are LGHNT and FRNRAP. The germline ends are 8 bases apart after V is trimmed by 6 bases and J by 8 bases. The CDR3 sequence holds 11 residues, the cysteine and phenylalanine included. Kept here is only the CDR3 DNA, which spans 33 bases and is read in frame from base 1. This TCR was sampled from a male donor at least 60 years old with stage I lung adenocarcinoma. The material was peripheral blood, obtained before any cancer treatment. The chain is assembled from TRBV12-5 and TRBJ1-3; no D gene can be assigned with confidence. The DNA is as follows: TGTGCTAGTGGGACGGGTGACACCATATATTTT. This yields the protein CASGTGDTIYF.